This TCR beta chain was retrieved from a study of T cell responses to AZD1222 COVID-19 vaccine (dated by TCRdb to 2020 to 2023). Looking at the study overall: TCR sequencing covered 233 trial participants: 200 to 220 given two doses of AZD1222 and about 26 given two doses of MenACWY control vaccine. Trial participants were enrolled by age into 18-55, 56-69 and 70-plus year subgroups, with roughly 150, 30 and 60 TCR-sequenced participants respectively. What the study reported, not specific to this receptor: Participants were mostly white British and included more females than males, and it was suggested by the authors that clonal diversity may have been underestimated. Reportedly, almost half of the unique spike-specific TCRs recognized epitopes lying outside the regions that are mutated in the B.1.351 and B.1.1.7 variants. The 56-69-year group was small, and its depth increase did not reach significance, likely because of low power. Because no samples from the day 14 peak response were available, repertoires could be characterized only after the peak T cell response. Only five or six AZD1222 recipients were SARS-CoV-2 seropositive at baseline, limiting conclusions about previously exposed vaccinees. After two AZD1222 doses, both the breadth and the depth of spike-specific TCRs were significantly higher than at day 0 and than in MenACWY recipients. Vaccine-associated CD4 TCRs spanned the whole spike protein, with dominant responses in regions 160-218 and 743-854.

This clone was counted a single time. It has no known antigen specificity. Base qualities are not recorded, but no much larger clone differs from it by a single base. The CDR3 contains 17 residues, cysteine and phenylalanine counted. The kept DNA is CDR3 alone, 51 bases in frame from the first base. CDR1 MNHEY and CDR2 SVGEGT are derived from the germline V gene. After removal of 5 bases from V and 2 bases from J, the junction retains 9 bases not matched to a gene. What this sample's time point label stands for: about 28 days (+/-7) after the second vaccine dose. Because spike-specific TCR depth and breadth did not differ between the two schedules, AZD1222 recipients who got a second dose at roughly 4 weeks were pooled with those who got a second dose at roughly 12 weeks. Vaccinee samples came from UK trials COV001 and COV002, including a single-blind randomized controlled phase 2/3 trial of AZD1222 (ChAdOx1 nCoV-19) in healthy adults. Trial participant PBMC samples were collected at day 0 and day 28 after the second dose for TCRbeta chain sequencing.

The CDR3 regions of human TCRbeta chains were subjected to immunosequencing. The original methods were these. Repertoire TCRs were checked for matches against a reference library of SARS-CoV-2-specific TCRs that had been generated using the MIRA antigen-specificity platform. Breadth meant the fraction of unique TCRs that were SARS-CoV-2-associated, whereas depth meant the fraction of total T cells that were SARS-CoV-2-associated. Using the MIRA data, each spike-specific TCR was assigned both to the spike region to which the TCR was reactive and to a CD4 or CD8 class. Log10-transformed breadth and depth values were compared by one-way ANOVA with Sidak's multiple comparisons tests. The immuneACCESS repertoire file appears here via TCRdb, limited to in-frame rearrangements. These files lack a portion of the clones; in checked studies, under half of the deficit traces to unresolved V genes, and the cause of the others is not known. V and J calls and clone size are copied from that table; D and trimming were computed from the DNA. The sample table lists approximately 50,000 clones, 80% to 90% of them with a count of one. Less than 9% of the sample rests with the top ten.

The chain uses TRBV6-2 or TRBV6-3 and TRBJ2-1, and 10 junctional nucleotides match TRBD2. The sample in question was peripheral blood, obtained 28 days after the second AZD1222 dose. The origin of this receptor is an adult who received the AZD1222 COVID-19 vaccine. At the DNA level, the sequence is TGTGCCAGCAGTAGCCGGACTAGCGGCACCACCTACAATGAGCAGTTCTTC. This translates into CASSSRTSGTTYNEQFF.